This T cell receptor beta chain was documented in a study of T cell responses to AZD1222 COVID-19 vaccine. Clones were sequenced by immunoSEQ multiplex PCR, and TCRdb holds only the in-frame ones, with some missing. The sample has tens of thousands of clones, about nine tenths seen once. Study-level findings and limits: Seropositivity was recorded at baseline in only 6 or 7 AZD1222 recipients.

For this clone: The antigen is not known.

V was pared by 4 bases and J by 1 base, with 5 bases between. There are 13 residues in the CDR3. CDR1 is SGHRS and CDR2 is YFSETQ in the germline V gene. The sequence derives from an adult who received the AZD1222 COVID-19 vaccine. The sequenced sample was peripheral blood, obtained 28 days after the second AZD1222 dose. The genes are TRBV5-1 and TRBJ2-2; D is unclear. In DNA, the CDR3 is TGCGCCAGCAGCCCAGAGAACACCGGGGAGCTGTTTTTT. The encoded protein is CASSPENTGELFF.